This TCR beta chain was obtained from a study of identical twins. Germline CDR1 reads LNHDA; CDR2 reads SQIVND (reference sequence). The CDR3 sequence is 13 residues long. The V end was cut by 2 bases, the J end by 8 bases, with 12 bases between. TCRdb analysed the 5' RACE reads with MiXCR anew, one entry per CDR3 protein. The table lists 1,800,000 or so distinct CDR3 sequences, about 31% of them singletons. The sequence came from a newborn girl in good health. The sequencing input was cord blood. The chain couples TRBV19 to TRBJ1-2; possibly TRBD1 for D (5 bases). The CDR3 spells CASSINPGSGYTF. Here the CDR3 DNA reads TGTGCCAGTAGTATAAATCCAGGGAGCGGCTACACCTTC. The full variable domain, with the rest looked up from reference TRBV19 and TRBJ1-2, is DGGITQSPKYLFRKEGQNVTLSCEQNLNHDAMYWYRQDPGQGLRLIYYSQIVNDFQKGDIAEGYSVSREKKESFPLTVTSAQKNPTAFYLCASSINPGSGYTFGSGTRLTVV.